This TCR beta chain was captured by sequencing in a study of blood T cell repertoires in COVID-19. Whole-study context: T cells, B-cell-depleted T cells, or PBMCs provided the cDNA or gDNA that served as material.

Germline values: CDR1 GTSNPN, CDR2 SVGIG (reference sequence). Deletions cut 2 bases from V and 0 bases from J, with 17 bases between. This CDR3 has 17 residues. Sequencing used immunoSEQ multiplex PCR; TCRdb keeps in-frame clones, though not all of them. The sample yields about 180,000 clones, 70% to 85% seen once. The source material was PBMCs or T cells enriched from blood (not recorded which). The TCR comes from a woman aged 45-59 years who had recovered from COVID-19. The chain combines TRBV30 with TRBJ1-3; D is undetermined. CDR3 loop: CAWSMRLGSLSGNTIYF. CDR3 in DNA: TGTGCCTGGAGTATGCGACTCGGGTCCCTCTCTGGAAACACCATATATTTT. Filled out from reference TRBV30 and TRBJ1-3, the complete variable domain reads SQTIHQWPATLVQPVGSPLSLECTVEGTSNPNLYWYRQAAGRGLQLLFYSVGIGQISSEVPQNLSASRPQDRQFILSSKKLLLSDSGFYLCAWSMRLGSLSGNTIYFGEGSWLTVV.